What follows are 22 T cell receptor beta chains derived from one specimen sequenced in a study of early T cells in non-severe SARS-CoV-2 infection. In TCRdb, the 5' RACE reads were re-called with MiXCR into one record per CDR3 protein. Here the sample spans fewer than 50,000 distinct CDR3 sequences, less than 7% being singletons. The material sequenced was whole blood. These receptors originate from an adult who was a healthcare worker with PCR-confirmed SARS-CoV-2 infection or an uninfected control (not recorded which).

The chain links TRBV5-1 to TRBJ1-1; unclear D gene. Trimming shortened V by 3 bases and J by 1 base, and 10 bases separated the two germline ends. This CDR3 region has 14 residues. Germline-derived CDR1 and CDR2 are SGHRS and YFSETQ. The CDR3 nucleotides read TGCGCCAGCAGCTCCGTGGCGGGGAACACTGAAGCTTTCTTT. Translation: CASSSVAGNTEAFF.

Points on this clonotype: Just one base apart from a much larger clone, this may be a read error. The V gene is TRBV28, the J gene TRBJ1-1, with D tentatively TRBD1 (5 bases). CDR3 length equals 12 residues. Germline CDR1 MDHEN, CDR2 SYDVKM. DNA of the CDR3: TGTGCCAACACACAGGAGTATCCAAGGGCTTTTTTT. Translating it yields CANTQEYPRAFF.

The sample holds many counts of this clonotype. In DNA form, the CDR3 reads TGTGCCAGCAGCTCGTGGGCGAGGACTGAAGCTTTCTTT. Translated: CASSSWARTEAFF. The genes are TRBV11-2 and TRBJ1-1; the D is unclear. Germline CDR1 SGHAT, CDR2 FQNNGV. There are 13 residues in the CDR3. V lost 4 bases, J lost 5 bases, and 11 bases lay in between.

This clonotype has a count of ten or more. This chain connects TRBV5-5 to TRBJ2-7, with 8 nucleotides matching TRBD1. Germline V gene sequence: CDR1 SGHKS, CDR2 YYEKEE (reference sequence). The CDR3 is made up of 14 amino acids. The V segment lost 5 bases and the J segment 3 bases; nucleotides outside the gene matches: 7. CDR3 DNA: TGTGCCAGCAGTTCCGGGACAGGATACTACGAGCAGTACTTC. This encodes CASSSGTGYYEQYF. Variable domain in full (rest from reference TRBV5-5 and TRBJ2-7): DAGVTQSPTHLIKTRGQQVTLRCSPISGHKSVSWYQQVLGQGPQFIFQYYEKEERGRGNFPDRFSARQFPNYSSELNVNALLLGDSALYLCASSSGTGYYEQYFGPGTRLTVT.

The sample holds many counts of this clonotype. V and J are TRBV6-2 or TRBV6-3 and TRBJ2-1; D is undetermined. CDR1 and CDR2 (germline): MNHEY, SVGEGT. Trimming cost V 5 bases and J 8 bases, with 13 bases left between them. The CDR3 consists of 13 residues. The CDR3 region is CASSLRSYDEQFF. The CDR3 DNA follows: TGTGCCAGCAGTCTCAGGTCTTACGATGAGCAGTTCTTC.

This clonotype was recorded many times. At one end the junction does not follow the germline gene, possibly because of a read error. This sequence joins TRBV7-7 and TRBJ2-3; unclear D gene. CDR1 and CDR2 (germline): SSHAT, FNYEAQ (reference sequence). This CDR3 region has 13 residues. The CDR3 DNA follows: TGTGCTAGCAGCTTGATGGACACAGATACGCAGTATTTT. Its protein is CASSLMDTDTQYF.

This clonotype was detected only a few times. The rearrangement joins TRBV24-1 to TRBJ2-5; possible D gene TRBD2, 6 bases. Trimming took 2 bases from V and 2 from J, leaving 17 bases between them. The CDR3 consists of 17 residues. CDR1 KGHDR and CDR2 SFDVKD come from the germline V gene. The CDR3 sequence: CATSDWKRGLVQETQYF. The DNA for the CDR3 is TGTGCCACCAGTGATTGGAAGAGGGGACTTGTGCAAGAGACCCAGTACTTC.

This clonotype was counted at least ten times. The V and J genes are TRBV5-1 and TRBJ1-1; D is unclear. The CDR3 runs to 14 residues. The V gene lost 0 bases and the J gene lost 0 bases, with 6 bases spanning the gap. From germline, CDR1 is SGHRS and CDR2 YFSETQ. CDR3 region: CASSLALMNTEAFF. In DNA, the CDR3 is TGCGCCAGCAGCTTGGCCTTGATGAACACTGAAGCTTTCTTT.

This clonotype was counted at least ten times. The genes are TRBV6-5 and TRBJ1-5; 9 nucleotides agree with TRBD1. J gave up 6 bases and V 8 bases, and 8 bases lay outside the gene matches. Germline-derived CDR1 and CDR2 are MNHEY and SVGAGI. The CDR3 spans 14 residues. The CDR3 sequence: CASGGGQGGQPQHF. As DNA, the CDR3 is TGTGCCAGCGGGGGGGGACAGGGCGGTCAGCCCCAGCATTTT.

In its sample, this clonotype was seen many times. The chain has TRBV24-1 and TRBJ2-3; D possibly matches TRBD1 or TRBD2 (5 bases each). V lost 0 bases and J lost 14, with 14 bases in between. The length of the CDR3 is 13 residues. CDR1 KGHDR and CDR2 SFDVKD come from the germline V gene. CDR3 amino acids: CATSDLEGSPMYF. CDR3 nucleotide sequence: TGTGCCACCAGTGATTTGGAGGGGAGCCCGATGTATTTT.

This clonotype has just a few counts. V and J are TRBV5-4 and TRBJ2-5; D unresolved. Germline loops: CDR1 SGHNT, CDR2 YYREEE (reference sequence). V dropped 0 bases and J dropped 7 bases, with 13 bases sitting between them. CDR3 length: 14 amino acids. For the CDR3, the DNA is TGTGCCAGCAGCTTGGGCGCCGCCACGGGGACCCAGTACTTC. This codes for CASSLGAATGTQYF.

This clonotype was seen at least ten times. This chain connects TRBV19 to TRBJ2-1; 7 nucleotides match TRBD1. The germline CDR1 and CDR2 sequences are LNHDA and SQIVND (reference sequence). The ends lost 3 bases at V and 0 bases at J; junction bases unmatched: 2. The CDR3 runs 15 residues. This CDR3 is CASSMGTASYNEQFF. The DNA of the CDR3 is TGTGCCAGTAGTATGGGGACAGCCTCCTACAATGAGCAGTTCTTC.

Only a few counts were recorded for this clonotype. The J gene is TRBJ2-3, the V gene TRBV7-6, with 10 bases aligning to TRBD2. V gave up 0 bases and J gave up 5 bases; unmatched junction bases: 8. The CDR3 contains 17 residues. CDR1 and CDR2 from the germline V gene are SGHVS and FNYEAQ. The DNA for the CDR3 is TGTGCCAGCAGCTTAGCCCAACCGAGCGGGGGGGGAGATACGCAGTATTTT. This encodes CASSLAQPSGGGDTQYF. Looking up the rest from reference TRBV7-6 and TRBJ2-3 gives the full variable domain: GAGVSQSPRYKVTKRGQDVALRCDPISGHVSLYWYRQALGQGPEFLTYFNYEAQQDKSGLPNDRFSAERPEGSISTLTIQRTEQRDSAMYRCASSLAQPSGGGDTQYFGPGTRLTVL.

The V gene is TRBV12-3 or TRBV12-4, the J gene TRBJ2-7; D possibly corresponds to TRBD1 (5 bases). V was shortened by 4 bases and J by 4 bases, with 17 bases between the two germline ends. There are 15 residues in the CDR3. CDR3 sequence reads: CASSSGGAKGYEQYF. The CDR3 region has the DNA TGTGCCAGCAGTTCCGGTGGTGCGAAGGGGTACGAGCAGTACTTC.

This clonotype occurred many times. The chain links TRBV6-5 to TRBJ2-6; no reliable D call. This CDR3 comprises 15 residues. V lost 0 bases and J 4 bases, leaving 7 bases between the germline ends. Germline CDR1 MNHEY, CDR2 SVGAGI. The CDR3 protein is CASSYSRAGANVLTF. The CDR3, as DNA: TGTGCCAGCAGTTACTCAAGGGCGGGGGCCAACGTCCTGACTTTC.

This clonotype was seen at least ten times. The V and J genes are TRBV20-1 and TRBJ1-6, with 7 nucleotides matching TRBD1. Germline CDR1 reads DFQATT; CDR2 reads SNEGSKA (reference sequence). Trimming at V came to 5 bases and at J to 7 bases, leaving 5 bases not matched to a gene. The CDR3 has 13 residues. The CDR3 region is CSAADRANSPLHF. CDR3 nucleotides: TGCAGTGCTGCCGACAGGGCAAATTCACCCCTCCACTTT.

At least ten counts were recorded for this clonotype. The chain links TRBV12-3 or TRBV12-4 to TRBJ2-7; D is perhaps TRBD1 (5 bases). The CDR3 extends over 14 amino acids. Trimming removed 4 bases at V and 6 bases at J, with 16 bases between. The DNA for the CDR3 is TGTGCCAGCAGTTGGTCAGGGCCCCTTTCCGAGCAGTACTTC. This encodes CASSWSGPLSEQYF.

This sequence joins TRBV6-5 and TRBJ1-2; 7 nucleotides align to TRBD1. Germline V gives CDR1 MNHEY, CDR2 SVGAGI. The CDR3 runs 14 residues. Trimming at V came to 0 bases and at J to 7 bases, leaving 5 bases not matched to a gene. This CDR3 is CASSYSQRGPGYTF. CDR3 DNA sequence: TGTGCCAGCAGTTACTCGCAAAGGGGGCCTGGCTACACCTTC.

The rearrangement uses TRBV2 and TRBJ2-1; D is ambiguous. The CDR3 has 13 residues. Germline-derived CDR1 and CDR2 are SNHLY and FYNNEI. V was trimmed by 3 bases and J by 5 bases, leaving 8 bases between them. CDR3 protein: CASSEPFDNEQFF. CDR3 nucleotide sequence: TGTGCCAGCAGTGAGCCCTTCGACAATGAGCAGTTCTTC.

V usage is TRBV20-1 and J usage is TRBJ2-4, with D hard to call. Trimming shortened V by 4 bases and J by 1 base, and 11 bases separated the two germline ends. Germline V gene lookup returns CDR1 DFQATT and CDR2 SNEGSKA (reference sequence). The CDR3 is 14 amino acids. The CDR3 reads CSATGLQAKNIQYF. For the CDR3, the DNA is TGCAGTGCTACAGGCCTCCAGGCCAAAAACATTCAGTACTTC.

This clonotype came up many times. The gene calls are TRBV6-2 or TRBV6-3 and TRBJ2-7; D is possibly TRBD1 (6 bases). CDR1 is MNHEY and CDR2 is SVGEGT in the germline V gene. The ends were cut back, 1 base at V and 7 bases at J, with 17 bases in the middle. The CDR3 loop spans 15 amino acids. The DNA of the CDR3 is TGTGCCAGCAGTTACTTCGACAGTCCAGGGGAGGAGCAGTACTTC. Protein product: CASSYFDSPGEEQYF.

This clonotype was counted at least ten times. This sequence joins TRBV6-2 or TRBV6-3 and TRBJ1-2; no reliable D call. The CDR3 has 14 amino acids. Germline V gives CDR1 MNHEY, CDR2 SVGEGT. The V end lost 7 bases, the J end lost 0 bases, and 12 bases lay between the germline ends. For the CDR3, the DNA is TGTGCCAGCAAGAAAGGAACTTCTAACTATGGCTACACCTTC. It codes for CASKKGTSNYGYTF.